This section outlines one TCR beta chain sequence together with its context. This receptor's antigen is unknown. Base qualities are missing; no much larger clone stands one base away. This specimen's treatment or condition label, interpreted: around 19 received Ad26.COV2.S at low or high dose, single or two shots; about 5 received placebo; per-sample allocation not given. For vaccine and placebo recipients, repertoires were sequenced using samples collected on day 63 after the first injection. Cohort 1b enrolled about two dozen adults aged 18-55 years at a single site in Boston, USA, between 29 July and 7 August 2020. Ad26.COV2.S consisted of a replication-incompetent adenovirus type 26 vector by which a prefusion-stabilized SARS-CoV-2 spike protein from the original Wuhan strain was expressed. The sample is drawn from a study of Ad26.COV2.S vaccination and SARS-CoV-2 variants (dated by TCRdb to about 2021). Study-wide context: Donors in the vaccine arm were drawn from COV1001, a multicentre, randomized, double-blind, placebo-controlled phase I-IIa trial testing Ad26.COV2.S in healthy adults. Trial participants were randomized into five groups of five, in which low-dose or high-dose Ad26.COV2.S was given once or twice, or placebo was given on both occasions. Investigators did not know the trial group allocation while performing experiments and assessing outcomes. Ad26.COV2.S was given intramuscularly at 5x10^10 or 1x10^11 viral particles, as a single shot or as two shots 56 days apart. The specificity and breadth of SARS-CoV-2-reactive T cell receptors after Ad26.COV2.S vaccination were assessed by TCRbeta repertoire sequencing. A total of approximately 30 samples were included in the TCR-sequenced set, comprising roughly 20 Ad26.COV2.S vaccine recipients, 5 placebo recipients and 8 SARS-CoV-2 convalescent individuals. Findings and caveats that apply to the study as a whole: The study was not powered for comparison of responses between vaccine doses or regimens. Higher spike-specific TCR breadth was observed in Ad26.COV2.S recipients than in placebo recipients (P = 0.0014). The authors noted that the TCR breadth and depth analyses may have underestimated total T cell responses. Vaccine and placebo recipients had comparable non-spike TCR breadth, which fits with the vaccine containing only spike. Substantial breadth of spike-specific CD8+ and CD4+ T cell responses was reported after vaccination.

The immunoSEQ Assay was the method used to sequence TCRbeta CDR3 regions. After extraction, genomic DNA underwent amplification by bias-controlled multiplex PCR, followed by high-throughput sequencing. From the authors' description of their analysis: To quantify the absolute abundance of every unique TCRbeta CDR3 region, sequences were collapsed and filtered. Usable DNA was measured by amplifying reference genes present in all nucleated cells, and TCRbeta template counts were normalized to that usable DNA to estimate T cell fraction. Repertoire TCRs were annotated as SARS-CoV-2-specific by exact matching of V gene, CDR3 amino acid sequence and J gene to a known reactive TCR set. MIRA supplied the reference SARS-CoV-2 TCR set, which was filtered for enrichment in COVID-19-positive ImmuneCODE repertoires so that public or cross-reactive TCRs were removed. Using the MIRA antigens, annotated TCRs were further analysed by specific ORF or by position within an ORF. Depth was the summed frequency of annotated unique rearrangements, while breadth was defined as annotated unique rearrangements over total unique productive rearrangements. Group comparisons of TCR breadth used two-sided Wilcoxon rank-sum tests. Held by TCRdb, this immuneACCESS table contains in-frame sequences only and omits some clones. Under half of the omission traces to an unresolved V gene where checked; the cause of the rest is unknown. The V and J calls and clone size are taken from that table; D and trimming were inferred from the DNA. Recorded for this sample are approximately 410,000 clones; around 89% of them occurred a single time. 3.6% of the sample belongs to the ten largest clones.

Measured from the cysteine to the phenylalanine, the CDR3 is 14 residues long. Only the CDR3 part of the read is kept: 42 bases, read in frame from the first base. For CDR1 and CDR2, the germline V gene lists SGHRS and YFSETQ. V sheds 0 bases and J sheds 8 bases, leaving 13 bases between their ends. The sequence derives from a person between 18 and 65 years old who received the Ad26.COV2.S COVID-19 vaccine or a placebo. The rearranged segments are TRBV5-1 and TRBJ2-3; no confident D gene assignment can be made. The material sequenced was peripheral blood, taken in a trial of Ad26.COV2.S vaccine versus placebo. The CDR3 protein: CASSLAQDVGTQYF. The DNA sequence is TGCGCCAGCAGCTTGGCCCAGGATGTAGGTACGCAGTATTTT. Joined to the reference TRBV5-1 and TRBJ2-3 proteins, this CDR3 gives the full variable domain: KAGVTQTPRYLIKTRGQQVTLSCSPISGHRSVSWYQQTPGQGLQFLFEYFSETQRNKGNFPGRFSGRQFSNSRSEMNVSTLELGDSALYLCASSLAQDVGTQYFGPGTRLTVL.